This T cell receptor (beta chain) was observed in a study of control samples from healthy donors and cancer patients. Clones were read by immunoSEQ multiplex PCR, and TCRdb kept only the in-frame ones, dropping some. The sample lists 150,000 to 200,000 clones; almost 90% were seen once. CDR3 size: 17 residues. Germline CDR1 and CDR2: SNHLY and FYNNEI. Trimming shortened V by 1 base and J by 0 bases, and 13 bases separated the two germline ends. This chain links TRBV2 with TRBJ1-5; TRBD1 might be the D (5 bases). The TCR was taken from a man younger than 35 in good health. What was sequenced was blood. CDR3: CASSEGTLGHSNQPQHF. Written as DNA, the CDR3 is TGTGCCAGCAGTGAAGGGACACTAGGTCATAGCAATCAGCCCCAGCATTTT. Variable domain in full (rest from reference TRBV2 and TRBJ1-5): EPEVTQTPSHQVTQMGQEVILRCVPISNHLYFYWYRQILGQKVEFLVSFYNNEISEKSEIFDDQFSVERPDGSNFTLKIRSTKLEDSAMYFCASSEGTLGHSNQPQHFGDGTRLSIL.